This entry is about one T cell receptor (beta chain). Its antigen is not identified. Other DNA variants within this sample encode the same CDR3. The sample belongs to a study of T cell responses to AZD1222 COVID-19 vaccine. General study results and limits: White British people made up most donors, females outnumbered males, and clonal diversity was possibly underestimated. Among those given AZD1222, only six or seven were seropositive at baseline. Targeting of unmutated variant regions was reportedly seen in nearly half of spike-specific TCRs. Spike-wide coverage was observed for vaccine-associated CD4 TCRs, with dominant responses at 160-218 and 743-854.

The CDR3 sequence is 11 residues long. With 5 bases removed from V and 4 bases from J, the gap between germline ends came to 5 bases. TCRdb keeps only in-frame clones here, not all; method: immunoSEQ multiplex PCR. Of about 150,000 clones in the sample, 80% to 90% were seen once. This specimen consisted of peripheral blood, obtained on day 0 of MenACWY control vaccination. The TCR was taken from an adult in good health. The chain employs TRBV12-3 or TRBV12-4 and TRBJ1-2, with no clear D. CDR3 residues: CASSAGYGYTF. The CDR3 DNA sequence: TGTGCCAGCAGTGCGGGCTATGGCTACACCTTC.